The rows below give T cell receptor beta chains drawn from one sample of a study of T-cell memory formation after mild COVID-19. From the 5' RACE reads, TCRdb called clonotypes with MiXCR, one entry per CDR3 protein. The sample holds roughly 450,000 distinct CDR3 sequences; around a sixth are singletons and the top ten take 12%. The sequenced material came from PBMCs or a T cell subset sorted from them (not recorded which). These receptors were collected from an adult woman who had mild COVID-19 (a few samples of this study predate the infection). Cell type and time point are not known. The CDR3 runs from the conserved cysteine through the conserved F or W. Fields, in order: J gene, CDR3 length, V gene, clone size, D gene, CDR3 DNA, CDR3 protein. A D gene is named only where the DNA matches it firmly. Clone size is shown for a subset of rows, as once, few, many or a class of expanded clone.

TRBJ2-5,15,TRBV15,.,.,TGTGCCACCAGCAGAGAGAGTTGGGTCGATTGGACCCAGTACTTC,CATSRESWVDWTQYF
TRBJ2-3,16,TRBV3-1,few,.,TGTGCCAGCAGCCAAGCAGCTGGCCTAAGCACAGATACGCAGTATTTT,CASSQAAGLSTDTQYF
TRBJ2-3,15,TRBV9,few,TRBD1,TGTGCCAGCAGCATGACAGGGGGCGCCGCAGATACGCAGTATTTT,CASSMTGGAADTQYF
TRBJ1-1,10,TRBV2,.,.,TGTGCCAGCATGTCGTACGAAGCTTTCTTT,CASMSYEAFF
TRBJ2-5,16,TRBV6-6,.,TRBD1,TGTGCCAGCAGTTACCCGGGACAGGGAATCCAAGAGACCCAGTACTTC,CASSYPGQGIQETQYF
TRBJ2-7,13,TRBV18,few,.,TGTGCCAGCTCACCCTCGCTAGGTAACGAGCAGTACTTC,CASSPSLGNEQYF
TRBJ2-4,14,TRBV6-1,few,.,TGTGCCAGCAGTGAAAGGGGGGGCCCAAACATTCAGTACTTC,CASSERGGPNIQYF
TRBJ2-4,10,TRBV2,few,.,TGTGCCAGCAGTGAAAACATTCAGTACTTC,CASSENIQYF
TRBJ2-7,14,TRBV4-1,few,.,TGCGCCAGCAGCCAAGATAGAGGGTTTTACGAGCAGTACTTC,CASSQDRGFYEQYF
TRBJ2-1,17,TRBV6-5,.,.,TGTGCCAGCAGTTACTCGACGCGTGGAGGCCCCTACAATGAGCAGTTCTTC,CASSYSTRGGPYNEQFF
TRBJ2-1,16,TRBV24-1,.,.,TGTGCCACCAGTGATTTGCTGTCATTTGGTGCGTCCCAGCAGTTCTTC,CATSDLLSFGASQQFF
TRBJ2-7,15,TRBV18,many,.,TGTGCCAGCCCGCGGTTCGACAGAGATCCTTACGAGCAGTACTTC,CASPRFDRDPYEQYF
TRBJ2-6,18,TRBV6-6,.,.,TGTGCCAGCAGTTACCCTCTCAACAGGGTCTCTGGGGCCAACGTCCTGACTTTC,CASSYPLNRVSGANVLTF
TRBJ2-3,16,TRBV13,.,TRBD2,TGTGCCAGCAGCCTCCCACTAGCGGGGGTAACAGATACGCAGTATTTT,CASSLPLAGVTDTQYF
TRBJ2-7,15,TRBV4-1,.,TRBD2,TGCGCCAGCAGCCGGGGACTAGCGGCTTTCAACGAGCAGTACTTC,CASSRGLAAFNEQYF
TRBJ2-2,15,TRBV7-2,medium-sized,.,TGTGCCAGCAGCCTACGGGAGAGGGGCACCGGGGAGCTGTTTTTT,CASSLRERGTGELFF
TRBJ2-7,15,TRBV27,.,TRBD1,TGTGCCAGCAGTTTTAGACAGGGGGCGCTTTACGAGCAGTACTTC,CASSFRQGALYEQYF
TRBJ1-2,15,TRBV6-2/TRBV6-3,.,TRBD1,TGTGCCAGCAGCACCGGGACAGGGGAGGTGAATGGCTACACCTTC,CASSTGTGEVNGYTF
TRBJ2-7,15,TRBV27,.,TRBD2,TGTGCCAGCAGTCCTACTCGCGGGAGGATCCACGAGCAGTACTTC,CASSPTRGRIHEQYF
TRBJ2-3,17,TRBV4-3,.,TRBD2,TGCGCCAGCAGCCAGGATATGGCGGGAGTCTCTTCAGATACGCAGTATTTT,CASSQDMAGVSSDTQYF
TRBJ2-5,17,TRBV7-2,many,TRBD2,TGTGCCAGCAGCTTAGCGCGGCTAGCGGGGGGGAGGGAGACCCAGTACTTC,CASSLARLAGGRETQYF
TRBJ2-5,19,TRBV7-8,.,.,TGTGCCAGCAGCTTCACCTACTGGAGCTATAAGGAAGCTGGGGAGACCCAGTACTTC,CASSFTYWSYKEAGETQYF
TRBJ2-5,21,TRBV20-1,few,TRBD2,TGCAGTGCTAGAGAAACCCCGTTGGGCGGGGGAAAGGCGGGGTACCAAGAGACCCAGTACTTC,CSARETPLGGGKAGYQETQYF
TRBJ1-1,14,TRBV9,few,TRBD1,TGTGCCAGCAGCGCCACAGGGGAGGGCACTGAAGCTTTCTTT,CASSATGEGTEAFF
TRBJ2-5,14,TRBV29-1,.,TRBD1,TGCAGCGTCCCTAGGACAGGGGGACGGGAGACCCAGTACTTC,CSVPRTGGRETQYF
TRBJ2-7,13,TRBV7-2,.,TRBD2,TGTGCCAGCAGCGCCACTAGGGAGGGCGAGCAGTACTTC,CASSATREGEQYF
TRBJ2-4,13,TRBV5-1,many,.,TGCGCCAGCCGCCCGGGAGAAAAAAACATTCAGTACTTC,CASRPGEKNIQYF
TRBJ2-1,16,TRBV19,.,TRBD1,TGTGCCAGTAGTATCTTGGGGACAGGGTTCGACAATGAGCAGTTCTTC,CASSILGTGFDNEQFF
TRBJ1-6,15,TRBV6-2/TRBV6-3,few,TRBD1,TGTGCCAGCAGAAGGACAGGGGCCAGCAATTCACCCCTCCACTTT,CASRRTGASNSPLHF
TRBJ2-1,17,TRBV2,few,TRBD2,TGTGCCAGCAGTGAATGGGGGGCTAGCGGGAGGAGCAATGAGCAGTTCTTC,CASSEWGASGRSNEQFF
TRBJ2-2,15,TRBV5-4,few,.,TGTGCCAGCAGCTACCGGGCCCCAGGGTCCGGGGAGCTGTTTTTT,CASSYRAPGSGELFF
TRBJ2-7,15,TRBV7-9,few,TRBD1,TGTGCCAGCAGCTTAGAGACAGGGGTCTCCTACGAGCAGTACTTC,CASSLETGVSYEQYF